The 2 T cell receptor beta chains below were found in one sample sequenced in a study of shared T cell receptors in the human thymus. Only in-frame clones appear in the TCRdb table, and some are missing; sequencing was by immunoSEQ multiplex PCR. The profile covers some 700,000 clones, with 70% to 90% appearing a single time and around 0.01% taken by the ten largest. The sample was also linked to a second study, of human thymus T cells.

Input material: thymocytes. These receptors came from a boy in the first two years of life with a congenital heart defect.

The chain carries TRBV13 and TRBJ2-1; 10 bases align to TRBD2. CDR1 and CDR2 (germline): PRHDT, FYEKMQ (reference sequence). V lost 4 bases to trimming and J lost 10 bases; unmatched junction nucleotides: 4. The CDR3 contains 13 residues. The chain's CDR3 is CASSSVAGGEQFF. In DNA, the CDR3 is TGTGCCAGCAGCTCAGTAGCGGGAGGAGAGCAGTTCTTC.

The rearrangement uses TRBV7-6 and TRBJ2-1, with D possibly being TRBD2 (5 bases). There are 13 residues in the CDR3. Germline values: CDR1 SGHVS, CDR2 FNYEAQ. Trimming removed 4 bases from V and 7 bases from J, with 11 bases in between. CDR3 amino acids: CASSSDRGNEQFF. CDR3 bases: TGTGCCAGCAGCTCGGACCGCGGGAATGAGCAGTTCTTC.